The T cell receptor beta chain under discussion was sequenced for a study of T-cell reconstitution after alpha-beta-depleted transplantation in children. Points from the study as a whole: Roughly two months post-transplant, alpha-beta T cells reportedly originated from several hundred graft clones that had expanded.

The CDR3 has 13 residues. Trimming removed 1 base at V and 2 bases at J, with 4 bases between. Germline V gives CDR1 KGHSH, CDR2 LQKENI. A remark on this clonotype: Its antigen is not identified.

The TCRbeta library was prepared with unique molecular identifiers. TCRdb passed the PCR reads through MiXCR, listing each CDR3 protein once. The sample lists around 450,000 distinct CDR3 sequences; around two fifths were seen once. This chain connects TRBV18 to TRBJ2-3; D gene ambiguous. The clonotype was recovered from a girl aged 2 to 9 with aplastic anemia, due to receive a stem cell transplant. The specimen comprised PBMCs, sampled before TCRalphabeta/CD19-depleted stem cell transplant. CDR3 DNA sequence: TGTGCCAGCTCACCACGATTCACAGATACGCAGTATTTT. It is translated as CASSPRFTDTQYF.